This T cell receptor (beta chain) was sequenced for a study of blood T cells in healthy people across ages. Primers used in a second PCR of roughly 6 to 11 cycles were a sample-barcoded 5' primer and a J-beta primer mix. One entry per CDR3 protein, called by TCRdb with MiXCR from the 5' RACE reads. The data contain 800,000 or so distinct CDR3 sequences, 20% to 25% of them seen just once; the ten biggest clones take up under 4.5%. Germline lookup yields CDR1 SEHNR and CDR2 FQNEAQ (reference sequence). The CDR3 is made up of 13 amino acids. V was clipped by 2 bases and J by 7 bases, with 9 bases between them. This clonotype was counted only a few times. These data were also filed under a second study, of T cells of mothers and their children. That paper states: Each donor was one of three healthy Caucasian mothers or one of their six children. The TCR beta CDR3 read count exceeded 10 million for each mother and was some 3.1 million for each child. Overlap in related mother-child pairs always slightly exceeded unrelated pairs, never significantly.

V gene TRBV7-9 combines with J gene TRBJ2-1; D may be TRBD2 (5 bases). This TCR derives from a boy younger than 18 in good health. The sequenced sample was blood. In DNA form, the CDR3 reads TGTGCCAGCAGCTTAATCGGGGAGAATGAGCAGTTCTTC. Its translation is CASSLIGENEQFF.